Given below is one T cell receptor beta chain in context. CDR3 size: 15 residues. Trimming cost V 3 bases and J 7 bases; bases outside gene matches: 6. Germline V gene data show CDR1 as SGDLS and CDR2 as YYNGEE. Libraries were prepared by immunoSEQ multiplex PCR; TCRdb keeps only in-frame clonotypes and omits some of them. There are around 140,000 clones in the sample; over 85% occur only once, and 6% to 9.5% lies in the top ten. The data were taken from a study of control samples from healthy donors and cancer patients. The specimen sequenced was PBMCs. The rearrangement links TRBV9 to TRBJ2-1; TRBD1 aligns across 11 bases. The clonotype comes from a man over 45 with head and neck cancer. Written as DNA, the CDR3 is TGTGCCAGCAGCGACCGGACAGGGGGCGAAAATGAGCAGTTCTTC. Its protein is CASSDRTGGENEQFF.